Below, 31 T cell receptor beta chains from the same sample are listed, as sequenced in a study of T cell changes during pregnancy in multiple sclerosis. The protocol was immunoSEQ multiplex PCR, while the TCRdb copy is restricted to in-frame clones and leaves out a portion. This table has 35,000 to 50,000 clones, roughly nine tenths appearing once. The specimen comprised CD4+ T cells from peripheral blood mononuclear cells, sampled in the second trimester of pregnancy. Every receptor here comes from a female donor with multiple sclerosis, enrolled in a pregnancy study.

V gene TRBV7-9 combines with J gene TRBJ2-1; 11 bases fit TRBD2. Trimming at V came to 5 bases and at J to 6 bases, leaving 6 bases not matched to a gene. CDR3 length equals 15 residues. Germline assignment: CDR1 SEHNR and CDR2 FQNEAQ (reference sequence). CDR3 coding DNA: TGTGCCAGCAGCGCCGGGACTAGCGGTCTCAATGAGCAGTTCTTC. Encoded protein: CASSAGTSGLNEQFF.

The chain combines TRBV28 with TRBJ1-1; the D is unclear. The CDR3 sequence is 13 residues long. Germline lookup yields CDR1 MDHEN and CDR2 SYDVKM. The CDR3 sequence is CGGSENMNTEAFF. Written as DNA, the CDR3 is TGTGGAGGCTCGGAAAACATGAACACTGAAGCTTTCTTT.

The CDR3 reads CASSYRGLYNEQFF. The CDR3 DNA sequence: TGTGCCAGCAGTTACCGGGGACTCTACAATGAGCAGTTCTTC. The V and J genes are TRBV6-6 and TRBJ2-1; D might be TRBD2 (6 bases). This CDR3 is 14 amino acids long. V shed 2 bases and J shed 3 bases, with 8 bases lying between them. The germline CDR1 and CDR2 sequences are MNHNY and SVGAGI (reference sequence).

The chain joins TRBV9 to TRBJ2-2; 8 nucleotides align to TRBD2. Germline lookup yields CDR1 SGDLS and CDR2 YYNGEE. V lost 0 bases, J lost 1 base, and 5 bases stayed unmatched. The CDR3 runs 17 residues. The CDR3 DNA sequence: TGTGCCAGCAGCGTAGAGAGCACTAGCGGGAACACCGGGGAGCTGTTTTTT. It translates to CASSVESTSGNTGELFF. The full variable domain, rest sourced from reference TRBV9 and TRBJ2-2, is DSGVTQTPKHLITATGQRVTLRCSPRSGDLSVYWYQQSLDQGLQFLIQYYNGEERAKGNILERFSAQQFPDLHSELNLSSLELGDSALYFCASSVESTSGNTGELFFGEGSRLTVL.

Only a few counts were recorded for this clone. Here the CDR3 DNA reads TGTGCCAGCAGTGTACGCCCATGGGGAGGAACTGAAGCTTTCTTT. It codes for CASSVRPWGGTEAFF. The rearrangement links TRBV2 to TRBJ1-1; D not resolved. With 4 bases removed from V and 5 bases from J, the gap between germline ends came to 17 bases. This CDR3 is 15 amino acids long. CDR1 and CDR2 (germline): SNHLY, FYNNEI.

The chain employs TRBV7-2 and TRBJ2-7, with 10 bases fitting TRBD2. Looked up from germline, CDR1 is SGHTA and CDR2 is FQGNSA. V lost 0 bases to trimming and J lost 0 bases; unmatched junction nucleotides: 8. The CDR3 spans 18 residues. For the CDR3, the DNA is TGTGCCAGCAGCTTAGCGGTGACTAGCGGGCCGAACTCCTACGAGCAGTACTTC. This encodes CASSLAVTSGPNSYEQYF.

This clone was recorded once. This chain connects TRBV10-3 to TRBJ2-5; a possible D gene is TRBD2 (5 bases). The V and J ends lost 10 bases and 1 base respectively, with 10 bases between them. The germline V gene has CDR1 ENHRY and CDR2 SYGVKD. The CDR3 runs 12 residues. CDR3: CATGLSQETQYF. Written as DNA, the CDR3 is TGTGCCACCGGACTGTCCCAAGAGACCCAGTACTTC.

The chain combines TRBV25-1 with TRBJ2-5, with D maybe TRBD2 (6 bases). The CDR3 spans 14 residues. Looked up from germline, CDR1 is MGHDK and CDR2 is SYGVNS. V lost 3 bases, J lost 5 bases, and 13 bases lay in between. CDR3 DNA sequence: TGTGCCAGCAGTGAGCCGGGGGTTCAGGAGACCCAGTACTTC. Translated, it gives CASSEPGVQETQYF.

By frequency in the sample, this clone is medium-sized. This chain connects TRBV7-9 to TRBJ1-1; D is unresolved. Germline V gene lookup returns CDR1 SEHNR and CDR2 FQNEAQ (reference sequence). The V end lost 6 bases, the J end lost 1 base, and 9 bases lay between the germline ends. The CDR3 extends over 13 amino acids. The CDR3 region is CASRIQSNTEAFF. For the CDR3, the DNA is TGTGCCAGCAGAATACAGTCGAACACTGAAGCTTTCTTT.

The V call is TRBV6-6, the J call TRBJ1-1; unclear D gene. The germline V gene encodes CDR1 MNHNY and CDR2 SVGAGI (reference sequence). The CDR3 runs to 14 residues. V lost 4 bases, J lost 1 base, and 10 bases lay in between. The CDR3 spells CASSLTEGNTEAFF. CDR3 DNA: TGTGCCAGCAGTTTAACAGAGGGGAACACTGAAGCTTTCTTT.

The gene calls are TRBV7-2 and TRBJ2-7; 8 positions agree with TRBD2. This CDR3 has 17 residues. The J segment lost 6 bases and the V segment lost 5 bases, leaving 18 bases of the junction unmatched. Per germline, CDR1 SGHTA and CDR2 FQGNSA. The chain's CDR3 is CASSKGGRAGESREQYF. The CDR3 DNA sequence: TGTGCCAGCAGCAAAGGGGGAAGAGCGGGAGAGTCCCGCGAGCAGTACTTC.

This rearrangement joins TRBV7-2 to TRBJ2-1, with 11 positions matching TRBD2. The germline gives CDR1 SGHTA, CDR2 FQGNSA. V gave up 1 base and J gave up 10 bases; unmatched junction bases: 9. This CDR3 spans 16 amino acids. CDR3 nucleotides: TGTGCCAGCAGCTTAGTGCGGGTAGCGGGAGGGCCGGAGCAGTTCTTC. Amino acids: CASSLVRVAGGPEQFF.

In its sample, this clone was seen once. The V and J genes are TRBV16 and TRBJ2-3; D may be TRBD2 (5 bases). From germline, CDR1 is KGHSY and CDR2 FQNENV. V lost 0 bases, J lost 0 bases, and 10 bases lay in between. This CDR3 spans 16 amino acids. The CDR3 spells CASSQSSWESTDTQYF. Here the CDR3 DNA reads TGTGCCAGCAGCCAATCGTCGTGGGAGAGCACAGATACGCAGTATTTT.

This rearrangement joins TRBV15 to TRBJ2-3; TRBD2 aligns across 7 bases. The CDR3 totals 18 residues. V was pared by 4 bases and J by 1 base, with 14 bases of the junction left unmatched. Per germline, CDR1 LNHNV and CDR2 YYDKDF (reference sequence). CDR3 loop: CATSNIAGQSGGTDTQYF. CDR3 coding DNA: TGTGCCACCAGCAATATAGCGGGTCAGAGCGGCGGCACAGATACGCAGTATTTT.

V is TRBV18 and J is TRBJ1-3; 8 nucleotides match TRBD1. V shed 5 bases, J shed 2 bases, and the junction held 11 bases outside the gene matches. Germline assignment: CDR1 KGHSH and CDR2 LQKENI. The CDR3 has 17 residues. The CDR3 reads CASSEGTGVITGNTIYF. Written as DNA, the CDR3 is TGTGCCAGCTCAGAAGGGACAGGCGTTATAACTGGAAACACCATATATTTT.

The chain couples TRBV7-9 to TRBJ2-2, with a tentative D call TRBD2 (6 bases). The germline CDR1 and CDR2 sequences are SEHNR and FQNEAQ (reference sequence). The V gene lost 4 bases and the J gene lost 1 base, with 19 bases spanning the gap. The CDR3 is made up of 18 amino acids. CDR3 sequence (DNA): TGTGCCAGCAGCTCACCTCGGAGGGAGCCGAGGAACACCGGGGAGCTGTTTTTT. It specifies CASSSPRREPRNTGELFF.

The CDR3 region has the DNA TGTGCCAGCAGAAGTCCACCTCGGGGGGCAAAAAACACTGAAGCTTTCTTT. Translation gives CASRSPPRGAKNTEAFF. This chain joins TRBV28 and TRBJ1-1, with D perhaps TRBD1 (6 bases). Trimming shortened V by 6 bases and J by 2 bases, and 22 bases separated the two germline ends. Looked up from germline, CDR1 is MDHEN and CDR2 is SYDVKM. The CDR3 is made up of 17 amino acids.

To note about this clone: One end of the junction is discordant with germline, which a read error may explain. This rearrangement joins TRBV7-7 to TRBJ2-5, with a possible D match to TRBD2 (6 bases). The germline V gene has CDR1 SSHAT and CDR2 FNYEAQ (reference sequence). This CDR3 spans 14 amino acids. The CDR3 DNA is TGTGCTAGCAGCCCCCTGGGGGGTAGGGAGACCCAGTACTTC. This encodes CASSPLGGRETQYF.

This clone was picked up a small number of times. CDR3 region: CASPPKGGEQSYNEQFF. CDR3 nucleotide sequence: TGTGCCAGCCCGCCAAAAGGGGGGGAGCAAAGCTACAATGAGCAGTTCTTC. The genes are TRBV28 and TRBJ2-1, with a weak D call TRBD2 (7 bases). From germline, CDR1 is MDHEN and CDR2 SYDVKM. V lost 8 bases, J lost 3 bases, and 23 bases lay in between. The CDR3 spans 17 residues.

The V and J genes are TRBV19 and TRBJ2-3; tentatively, D is TRBD2 (6 bases). The germline CDR1 and CDR2 sequences are LNHDA and SQIVND (reference sequence). The CDR3 has 17 residues. V was cut by 3 bases and J by 5 bases, with 21 bases left in between. The CDR3 sequence: CASSIPSTSIVRDTQYF. Written as DNA, the CDR3 is TGTGCCAGTAGTATCCCCTCTACTAGCATCGTGAGAGATACGCAGTATTTT.

CDR3 in amino acids: CASSIHSGANVLTF. As DNA, the CDR3 is TGTGCCAGCAGTATCCACTCTGGGGCCAACGTCCTGACTTTC. V and J are TRBV6-5 and TRBJ2-6; D not certain. Between the trimmed V and J ends, which lost 5 bases and 0 bases, there was a span of 5 bases. CDR3 length equals 14 residues. Germline V gene lookup returns CDR1 MNHEY and CDR2 SVGAGI.

CDR3 protein: CASRGGSASRGTDTQYF. In nucleotides, the CDR3 is TGTGCCAGCAGGGGGGGGTCGGCTAGCCGCGGCACAGATACGCAGTATTTT. The chain combines TRBV2 with TRBJ2-3, with TRBD2 matching 7 bases. V gave up 6 bases and J gave up 1 base; unmatched junction bases: 13. The CDR3 is made up of 17 amino acids. Germline CDR1 SNHLY, CDR2 FYNNEI.

The J gene is TRBJ1-4, the V gene TRBV9, with D perhaps TRBD1 (5 bases). Trimming took off 4 bases at V and 5 bases at J, with 15 bases between the two ends. Germline V gene lookup returns CDR1 SGDLS and CDR2 YYNGEE. The CDR3 is made up of 15 amino acids. The CDR3 DNA sequence: TGTGCCAGCAGCTCAACCGGGACTGGGAATGAAAAACTGTTTTTT. This gives the protein CASSSTGTGNEKLFF. Combining the CDR3 with reference TRBV9 and TRBJ1-4 gives the whole variable domain DSGVTQTPKHLITATGQRVTLRCSPRSGDLSVYWYQQSLDQGLQFLIQYYNGEERAKGNILERFSAQQFPDLHSELNLSSLELGDSALYFCASSSTGTGNEKLFFGSGTQLSVL.

This chain joins TRBV5-4 and TRBJ2-7; 11 bases fit TRBD2. V shed 5 bases, J shed 7 bases, and the junction held 5 bases outside the gene matches. Germline CDR1 SGHNT, CDR2 YYREEE (reference sequence). The CDR3 sequence is 13 residues long. CDR3 protein: CASRLAGGGEQYF. The CDR3 nucleotides are TGTGCCAGCAGGCTAGCGGGAGGAGGGGAGCAGTACTTC.

This rearrangement joins TRBV19 to TRBJ2-2, with D possibly TRBD1 on 6 matching bases. The germline V and J ends were trimmed by 5 bases and 7 bases, with 11 bases remaining between them. Germline-derived CDR1 and CDR2 are LNHDA and SQIVND (reference sequence). The CDR3 consists of 13 residues. In DNA form, the CDR3 reads TGTGCCAGTAGTGTACAGGGCCTCGGGGAGCTGTTTTTT. It codes for CASSVQGLGELFF.

This clone has just a few counts. J is TRBJ2-2 and V is TRBV7-9, with TRBD1 identical over 10 bases. With 5 bases clipped from V and 7 bases from J, the junction kept 16 bases outside the gene matches. The CDR3 covers 18 residues. Germline assignment: CDR1 SEHNR and CDR2 FQNEAQ (reference sequence). The CDR3 nucleotides are TGTGCCAGCAGCCCCCCGAGTCCCGGGACAGGGGTCGGCGGGGAGCTGTTTTTT. This codes for CASSPPSPGTGVGGELFF.

CDR3 region: CASSLSLAGGPNEQFF. For the CDR3, the DNA is TGCGCCAGCAGCTTGTCCTTAGCGGGAGGGCCCAATGAGCAGTTCTTC. The chain has TRBV5-1 and TRBJ2-1; 11 bases fit TRBD2. Germline-derived CDR1 and CDR2 are SGHRS and YFSETQ. The V and J ends lost 1 base and 6 bases, in that order; junction bases with no gene match: 6. This CDR3 spans 16 amino acids.

The rearrangement uses TRBV2 and TRBJ1-2; 7 bases fit TRBD1. The germline V gene has CDR1 SNHLY and CDR2 FYNNEI. The CDR3 runs 14 residues. V lost 8 bases and J lost 4; bases outside the gene matches: 10. The CDR3 protein is CASATGARSYGYTF. The CDR3 region has the DNA TGTGCCAGCGCAACAGGGGCCCGGAGCTATGGCTACACCTTC. Variable domain in full (rest from reference TRBV2 and TRBJ1-2): EPEVTQTPSHQVTQMGQEVILRCVPISNHLYFYWYRQILGQKVEFLVSFYNNEISEKSEIFDDQFSVERPDGSNFTLKIRSTKLEDSAMYFCASATGARSYGYTFGSGTRLTVV.

The DNA of the CDR3 is TGTGCCAGCTCACCAGGCGGGAACACTGAAGCTTTCTTT. The encoded protein is CASSPGGNTEAFF. V usage is TRBV18 and J usage is TRBJ1-1; D uncertain. The CDR3 is 13 residues long. In germline, CDR1 is KGHSH, CDR2 LQKENI. Trimming removed 2 bases from V and 1 base from J, with 5 bases in between.

The chain has TRBV14 and TRBJ2-2; D possibly corresponds to TRBD2 (6 bases). Germline CDR1 SGHDN, CDR2 FVKESK. The CDR3 has 16 amino acids. Trimming cost V 4 bases and J 6 bases, with 18 bases left between them. DNA of the CDR3: TGTGCCAGCAGCCTAAGCATCGGGAGTTTGCCCGGGGAGCTGTTTTTT. It yields the protein CASSLSIGSLPGELFF.

The CDR3 spells CASSDPRISVSYGYTF. For the CDR3, the DNA is TGTGCCAGCAGTGACCCCAGGATTTCGGTGTCTTATGGCTACACCTTC. V gene TRBV6-1 combines with J gene TRBJ1-2; no clear D. Germline CDR1 reads MNHNS; CDR2 reads SASEGT. Trimming cost V 3 bases and J 5 bases, with 19 bases left between them. This CDR3 has 16 amino acids.